This is a list of T cell receptor beta chains from one sample in a study of cytomegalovirus exposure and HLA in healthy donors. Here immunoSEQ multiplex PCR was the method, and the copy in TCRdb shows in-frame clones only, minus some. Across tens of thousands of clones, the top ten clones capture 20% to 25% of the sample. Sequencing used PBMCs. All receptors derive from a man between 60 and 75 years old in good health and CMV-seropositive. The conserved cysteine and the conserved F or W are not part of the CDR3 here. Fields, in order: J gene, V gene, D gene, CDR3 protein. The D gene is left open where the match is weak.

J gene: TRBJ2-5; V gene: TRBV18; D gene: NA; CDR3 protein: ASSPTPGYQETQY
J gene: TRBJ1-2; V gene: TRBV19; D gene: TRBD1; CDR3 protein: ASSILLSDRVYGYT
J gene: TRBJ2-7; V gene: TRBV2; D gene: NA; CDR3 protein: ASILREALYYEQY
J gene: TRBJ2-7; V gene: TRBV5-1; D gene: NA; CDR3 protein: ASSLERYSYEQY
J gene: TRBJ1-2; V gene: TRBV2; D gene: NA; CDR3 protein: ASSEVGLYGYT
J gene: TRBJ1-4; V gene: TRBV29-1; D gene: NA; CDR3 protein: SVGGGYRNEKLF
J gene: TRBJ2-7; V gene: TRBV4-1; D gene: NA; CDR3 protein: ASSLFVFYEQY
J gene: TRBJ1-4; V gene: TRBV19; D gene: NA; CDR3 protein: ATQGGHLTNEKLF
J gene: TRBJ2-3; V gene: TRBV27; D gene: TRBD1; CDR3 protein: ASSSVEGGQGRNTQY
J gene: TRBJ1-2; V gene: TRBV7-9; D gene: NA; CDR3 protein: ASSLAGSYGYT
J gene: TRBJ1-1; V gene: TRBV2; D gene: NA; CDR3 protein: ASSEAGDTEAF
J gene: TRBJ2-7; V gene: TRBV14; D gene: NA; CDR3 protein: ASSQDRGAGYEQY
J gene: TRBJ1-2; V gene: TRBV27; D gene: NA; CDR3 protein: ASRALGSGTNYGYT
J gene: TRBJ2-7; V gene: TRBV19; D gene: NA; CDR3 protein: ASSIKIAYEQY
J gene: TRBJ2-3; V gene: TRBV25-1; D gene: TRBD1; CDR3 protein: ASSKTGGWADTQY
J gene: TRBJ2-1; V gene: TRBV7-9; D gene: NA; CDR3 protein: ASSPGRYNEQF
J gene: TRBJ2-7; V gene: TRBV6-1; D gene: TRBD1; CDR3 protein: ASTDRDEQY
J gene: TRBJ1-2; V gene: TRBV5-1; D gene: NA; CDR3 protein: ASTPGEPVANYGYT
J gene: TRBJ2-5; V gene: TRBV6-1; D gene: NA; CDR3 protein: ASSGTQSETQY
J gene: TRBJ1-4; V gene: TRBV5-1; D gene: NA; CDR3 protein: ASSGEATNEKLF
J gene: TRBJ2-7; V gene: TRBV10-3; D gene: TRBD1; CDR3 protein: AISESGTGGDEQY
J gene: TRBJ2-7; V gene: TRBV29-1; D gene: TRBD1; CDR3 protein: SARQGYEQY
J gene: TRBJ2-4; V gene: TRBV5-1; D gene: TRBD2; CDR3 protein: ASSLDPGLAGHLAKNIQY
J gene: TRBJ1-2; V gene: TRBV5-1; D gene: NA; CDR3 protein: ASSPQAGDYGYT
J gene: TRBJ1-2; V gene: TRBV6-1; D gene: NA; CDR3 protein: ASSDSRTPLSGYT
J gene: TRBJ1-4; V gene: TRBV7-2; D gene: NA; CDR3 protein: ASSAPTATTNEKLF